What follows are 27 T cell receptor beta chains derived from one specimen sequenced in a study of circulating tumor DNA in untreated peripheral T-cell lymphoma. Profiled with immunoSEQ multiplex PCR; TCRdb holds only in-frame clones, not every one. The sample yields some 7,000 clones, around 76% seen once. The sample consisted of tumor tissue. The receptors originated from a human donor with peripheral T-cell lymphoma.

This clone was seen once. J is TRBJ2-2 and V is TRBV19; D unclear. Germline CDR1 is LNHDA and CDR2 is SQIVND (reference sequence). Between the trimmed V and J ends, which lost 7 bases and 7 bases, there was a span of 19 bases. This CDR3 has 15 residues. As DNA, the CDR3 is TGTGCCAGTAAGGAAGGGATCGCATTCCTCGGGGAGCTGTTTTTT. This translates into CASKEGIAFLGELFF.

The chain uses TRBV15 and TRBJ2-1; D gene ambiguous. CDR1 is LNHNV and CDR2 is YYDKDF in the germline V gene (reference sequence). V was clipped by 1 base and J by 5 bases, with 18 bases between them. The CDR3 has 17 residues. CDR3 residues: CATSRGIGVKGHNEQFF. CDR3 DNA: TGTGCCACCAGCAGAGGAATAGGAGTAAAGGGCCACAATGAGCAGTTCTTC.

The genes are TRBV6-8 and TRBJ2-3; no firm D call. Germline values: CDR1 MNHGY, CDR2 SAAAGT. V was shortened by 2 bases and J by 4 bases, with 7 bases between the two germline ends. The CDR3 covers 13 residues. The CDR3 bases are TGTGCCAGCAGTTACGAGCCTGCAGATACGCAGTATTTT. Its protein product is CASSYEPADTQYF.

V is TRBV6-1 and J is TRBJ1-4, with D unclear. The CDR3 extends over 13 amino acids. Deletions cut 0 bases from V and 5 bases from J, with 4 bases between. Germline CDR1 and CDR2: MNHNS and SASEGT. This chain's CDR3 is CASSEADNEKLFF. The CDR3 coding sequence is TGTGCCAGCAGTGAAGCGGACAATGAAAAACTGTTTTTT.

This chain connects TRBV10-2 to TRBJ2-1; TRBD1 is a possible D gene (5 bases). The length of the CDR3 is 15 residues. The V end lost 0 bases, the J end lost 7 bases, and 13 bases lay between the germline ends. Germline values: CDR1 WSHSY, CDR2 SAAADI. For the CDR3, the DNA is TGCGCCAGCAGTGAGTCGAGCCCCAGGGTAAATGAGCAGTTCTTC. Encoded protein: CASSESSPRVNEQFF.

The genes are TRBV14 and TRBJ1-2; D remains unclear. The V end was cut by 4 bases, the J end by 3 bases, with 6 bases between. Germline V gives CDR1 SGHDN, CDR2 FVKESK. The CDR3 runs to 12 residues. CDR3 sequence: CASSRRYYGYTF. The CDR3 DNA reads TGTGCCAGCAGCCGACGGTACTATGGCTACACCTTC.

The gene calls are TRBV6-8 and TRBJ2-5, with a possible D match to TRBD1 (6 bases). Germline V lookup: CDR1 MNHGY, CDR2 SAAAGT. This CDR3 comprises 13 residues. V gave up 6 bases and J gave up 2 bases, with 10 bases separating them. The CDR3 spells CASRRGSQETQYF. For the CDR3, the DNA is TGTGCCAGCAGGAGGGGGAGTCAAGAGACCCAGTACTTC.

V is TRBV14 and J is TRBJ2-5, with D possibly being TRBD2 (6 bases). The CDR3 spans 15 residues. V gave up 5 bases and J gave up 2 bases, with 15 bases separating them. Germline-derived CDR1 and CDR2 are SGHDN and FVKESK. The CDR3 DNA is TGTGCCAGCAGCACCCTCGCTGGGACTCAAGAGACCCAGTACTTC. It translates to CASSTLAGTQETQYF.

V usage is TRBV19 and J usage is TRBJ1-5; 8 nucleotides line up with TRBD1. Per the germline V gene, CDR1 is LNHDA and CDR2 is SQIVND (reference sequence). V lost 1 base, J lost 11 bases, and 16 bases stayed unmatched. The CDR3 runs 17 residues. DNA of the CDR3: TGTGCCAGTAGTATAGGTGAGGACAGGGTGGGGAATGGAGCCCAGCATTTT. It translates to CASSIGEDRVGNGAQHF.

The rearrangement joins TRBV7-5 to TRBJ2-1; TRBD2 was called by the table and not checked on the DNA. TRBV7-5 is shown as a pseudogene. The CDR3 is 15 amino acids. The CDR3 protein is CASSPGTSAYNEQFF. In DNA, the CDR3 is TGTGCCAGCAGTCCCGGGACTAGCGCTTACAATGAGCAGTTCTTC.

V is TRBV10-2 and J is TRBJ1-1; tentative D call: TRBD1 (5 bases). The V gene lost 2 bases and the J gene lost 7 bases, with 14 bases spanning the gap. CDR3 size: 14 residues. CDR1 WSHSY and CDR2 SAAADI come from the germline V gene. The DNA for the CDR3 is TGCGCCAGCAGTGAGGATGGACAAAAGTATGAAGCTTTCTTT. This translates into CASSEDGQKYEAFF.

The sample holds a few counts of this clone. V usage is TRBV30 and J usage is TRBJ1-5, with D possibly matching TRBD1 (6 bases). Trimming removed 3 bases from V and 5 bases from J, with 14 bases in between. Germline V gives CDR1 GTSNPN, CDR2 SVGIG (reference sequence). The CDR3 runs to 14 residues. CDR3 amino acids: CAWRGAGADQPQHF. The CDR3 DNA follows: TGTGCCTGGAGGGGGGCAGGGGCGGATCAGCCCCAGCATTTT.

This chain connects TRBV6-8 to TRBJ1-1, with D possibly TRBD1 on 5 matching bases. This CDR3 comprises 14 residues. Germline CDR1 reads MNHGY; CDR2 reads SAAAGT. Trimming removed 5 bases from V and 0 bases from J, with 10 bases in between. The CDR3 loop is CASSKQVMNTEAFF. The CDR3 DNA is TGTGCCAGCAGTAAACAGGTTATGAACACTGAAGCTTTCTTT.

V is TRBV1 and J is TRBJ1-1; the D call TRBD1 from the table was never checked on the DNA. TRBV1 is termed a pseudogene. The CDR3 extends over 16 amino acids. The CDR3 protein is CASSQEGGRLNTEAFF. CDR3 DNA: TGCGCCAGCAGCCAAGAAGGTGGCAGGCTGAACACTGAAGCTTTCTTT.

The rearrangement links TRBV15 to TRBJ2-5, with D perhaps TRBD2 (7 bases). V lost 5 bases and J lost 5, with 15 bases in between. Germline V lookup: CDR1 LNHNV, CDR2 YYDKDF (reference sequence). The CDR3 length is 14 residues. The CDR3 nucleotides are TGTGCCACCAGCCGGGGGGCAGGGGCGGAGACCCAGTACTTC. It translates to CATSRGAGAETQYF. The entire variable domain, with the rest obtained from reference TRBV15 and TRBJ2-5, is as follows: DAMVIQNPRYQVTQFGKPVTLSCSQTLNHNVMYWYQQKSSQAPKLLFHYYDKDFNNEADTPDNFQSRRPNTSFCFLDIRSPGLGDTAMYLCATSRGAGAETQYFGPGTRLLVL.

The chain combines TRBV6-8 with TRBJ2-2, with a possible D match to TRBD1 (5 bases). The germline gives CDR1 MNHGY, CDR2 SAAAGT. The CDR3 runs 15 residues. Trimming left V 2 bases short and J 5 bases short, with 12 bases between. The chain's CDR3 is CASSYSRGWTGELFF. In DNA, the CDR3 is TGTGCCAGCAGTTACAGTAGGGGTTGGACCGGGGAGCTGTTTTTT.

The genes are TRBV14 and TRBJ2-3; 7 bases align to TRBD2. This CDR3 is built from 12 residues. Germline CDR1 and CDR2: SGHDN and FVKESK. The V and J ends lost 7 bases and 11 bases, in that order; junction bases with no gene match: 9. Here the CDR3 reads CASNFGRPRQYF. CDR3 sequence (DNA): TGTGCCAGCAACTTCGGGAGGCCGCGGCAGTATTTT.

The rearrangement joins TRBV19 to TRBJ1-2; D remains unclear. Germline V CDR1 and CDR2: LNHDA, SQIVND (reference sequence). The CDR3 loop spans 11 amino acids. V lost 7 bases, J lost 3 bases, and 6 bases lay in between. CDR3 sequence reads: CASKGYYGYTF. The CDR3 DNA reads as TGTGCCAGTAAAGGGTACTATGGCTACACCTTC.

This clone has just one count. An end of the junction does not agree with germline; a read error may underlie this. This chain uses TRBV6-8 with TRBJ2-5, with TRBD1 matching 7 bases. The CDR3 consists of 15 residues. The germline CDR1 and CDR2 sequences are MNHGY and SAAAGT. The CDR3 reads CVSTPGRRPGGTQYF. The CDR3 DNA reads TGTGTCAGCACTCCCGGGCGACGTCCAGGGGGGACCCAGTACTTC.

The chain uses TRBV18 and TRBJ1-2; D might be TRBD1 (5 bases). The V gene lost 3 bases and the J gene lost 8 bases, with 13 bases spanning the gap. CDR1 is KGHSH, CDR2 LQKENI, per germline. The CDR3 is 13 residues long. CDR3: CASSPEVEGGYTF. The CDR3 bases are TGTGCCAGCTCACCGGAGGTCGAGGGGGGCTACACCTTC.

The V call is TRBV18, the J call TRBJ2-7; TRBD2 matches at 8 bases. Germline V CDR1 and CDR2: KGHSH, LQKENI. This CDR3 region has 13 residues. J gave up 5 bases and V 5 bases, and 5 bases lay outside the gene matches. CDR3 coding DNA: TGTGCCAGCTCAGTGGGACTAGGGAACGAGCAGTACTTC. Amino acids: CASSVGLGNEQYF.

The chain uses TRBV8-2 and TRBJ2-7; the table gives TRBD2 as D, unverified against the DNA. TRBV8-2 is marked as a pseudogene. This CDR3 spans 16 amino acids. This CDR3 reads CASSLTGTSGFLEQYF. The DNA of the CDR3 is TGTGCCAGCAGTCTTACCGGGACTAGCGGGTTCTTGGAGCAGTACTTC.

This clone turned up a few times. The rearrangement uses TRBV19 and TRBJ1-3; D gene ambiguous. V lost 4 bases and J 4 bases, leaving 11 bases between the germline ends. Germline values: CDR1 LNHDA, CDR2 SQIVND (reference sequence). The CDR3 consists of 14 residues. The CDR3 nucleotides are TGTGCCAGTAGTACCGGACCAAGAGGAAACACCATATATTTT. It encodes CASSTGPRGNTIYF.

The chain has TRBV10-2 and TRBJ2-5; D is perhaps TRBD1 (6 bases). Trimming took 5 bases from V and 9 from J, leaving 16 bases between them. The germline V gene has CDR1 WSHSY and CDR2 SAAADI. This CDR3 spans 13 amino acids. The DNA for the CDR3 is TGCGCCAGCAGTCTTGGACCACCAGGGGCCCAGTACTTC. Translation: CASSLGPPGAQYF.

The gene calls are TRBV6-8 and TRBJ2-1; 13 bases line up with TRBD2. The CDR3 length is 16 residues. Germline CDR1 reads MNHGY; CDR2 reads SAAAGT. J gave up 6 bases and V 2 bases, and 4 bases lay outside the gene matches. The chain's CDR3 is CASSYGTSGIGNEQFF. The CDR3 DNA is TGTGCCAGCAGTTACGGGACTAGCGGGATAGGCAATGAGCAGTTCTTC.

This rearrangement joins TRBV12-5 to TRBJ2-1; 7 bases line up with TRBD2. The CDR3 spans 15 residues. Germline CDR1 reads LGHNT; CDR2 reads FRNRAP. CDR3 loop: CASTGAGSSYNEQFF. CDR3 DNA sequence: TGTGCCAGCACAGGAGCGGGAAGCTCCTACAATGAGCAGTTCTTC.

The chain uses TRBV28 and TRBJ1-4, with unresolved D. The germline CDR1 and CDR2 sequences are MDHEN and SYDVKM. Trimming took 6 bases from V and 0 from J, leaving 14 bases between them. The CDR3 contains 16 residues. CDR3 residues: CASSPEAFATNEKLFF. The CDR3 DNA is TGTGCCAGCAGCCCTGAGGCCTTTGCAACTAATGAAAAACTGTTTTTT.